This T cell receptor beta chain derives from a study of shared clonotypes between healthy human individuals. Background on the study: Each donor had three CD4 naive, three CD4 memory, two CD8 naive and one CD8 memory plate. Regarding the study as a whole: Only blood was sampled; tissue repertoires likely differ. Clonotypes shared by all four sorted-subset donors had higher generation probabilities than non-shared clonotypes.

V lost 5 bases and J 1 base, leaving 14 bases between the germline ends. Per the germline V gene, CDR1 is LNHDA and CDR2 is SQIVND (reference sequence). This CDR3 spans 15 amino acids. This clone has only a few counts. What it binds is unknown. Investigators spread the genomic DNA of each subset evenly over several immunoSEQ plates. TCRdb's table, derived via immunoSEQ multiplex PCR, lists solely in-frame clones and lacks some. The data contain about 2,500,000 clones, more than 80% of them seen just once; the ten biggest clones take up around 0.15%. This receptor was identified in a young man in good health. Sequenced input: naive CD4+ T cells sorted from blood. Subset noted: CD45RA+ positively selected. The V call is TRBV19, the J call TRBJ1-1; no definite D call. This CDR3 is CASSPDGHPNTEAFF. The CDR3 DNA follows: TGTGCCAGTAGTCCAGATGGCCACCCGAACACTGAAGCTTTCTTT.